Detailed here is one T cell receptor (beta chain). These data come from a study of blood T cell repertoires in COVID-19. The germline CDR1 and CDR2 sequences are MNHEY and SMNVEV (reference sequence). The CDR3 has 12 amino acids. V gave up 4 bases and J gave up 5 bases, with 6 bases separating them. TCRdb's table, derived via immunoSEQ multiplex PCR, lists solely in-frame clones and lacks some. The table has around 300,000 clones, 89% seen once; the top ten hold less than 2%. The TCR originated in a middle-aged woman who had recovered from COVID-19. This chain links TRBV27 with TRBJ1-3; no definite D call. Sequenced sample: PBMCs or T cells enriched from blood (not recorded which). The CDR3 loop reads CASSSYRNTIYF. CDR3 bases: TGTGCCAGCAGTTCATACAGAAACACCATATATTTT.